This passage covers 9 T cell receptor beta chains from one sample sequenced in a study of T cell responses to AZD1222 COVID-19 vaccine. Repertoires were generated with immunoSEQ multiplex PCR, while TCRdb's copy carries only in-frame clones and drops some. The data hold 200,000 or so clones, with 75% to 90% observed a single time. Sequenced here: peripheral blood, sampled on day 0 of AZD1222 vaccination. The receptors come from an adult in good health.

V gene TRBV28 combines with J gene TRBJ2-7; possibly TRBD1 for D (6 bases). The germline CDR1 and CDR2 sequences are MDHEN and SYDVKM. This CDR3 is built from 13 residues. V lost 5 bases to trimming and J lost 4 bases, with 12 bases between them. Here the CDR3 reads CASSTPQGYEQYF. The DNA for the CDR3 is TGTGCCAGCAGTACGCCGCAGGGGTACGAGCAGTACTTC.

This clone has just a few counts. The gene calls are TRBV5-8 and TRBJ1-3; D remains ambiguous. Trimming stripped 5 bases from V and 0 bases from J, with 9 bases between. The CDR3 is 14 residues long. Germline V gene lookup returns CDR1 SGHTS and CDR2 YDEGEE. CDR3 sequence reads: CASSYSSSGNTIYF. As DNA, the CDR3 is TGTGCCAGCAGTTACAGCAGCTCTGGAAACACCATATATTTT.

CDR3 bases: TGTGCCAGCAGTTATAGGGGGCTATCGGGCGGGGAGCTGTTTTTT. Protein product: CASSYRGLSGGELFF. The genes are TRBV6-5 and TRBJ2-2; 7 bases map to TRBD1. The germline V gene has CDR1 MNHEY and CDR2 SVGAGI. The CDR3 has 15 amino acids. The J segment lost 7 bases and the V segment lost 3 bases, leaving 8 bases of the junction unmatched.

This chain uses TRBV20-1 with TRBJ2-3, with 11 bases fitting TRBD2. The CDR3 loop spans 17 amino acids. From germline, CDR1 is DFQATT and CDR2 SNEGSKA (reference sequence). V dropped 3 bases and J dropped 0; count of bases not matched to a gene: 8. The CDR3 bases are TGCAGTGCTAGTTTGCTAGCGGGGGGCCCTAGCACAGATACGCAGTATTTT. Translating it yields CSASLLAGGPSTDTQYF.

A word on this clone: One junction end disagrees with the germline gene, perhaps due to a read error. V usage is TRBV28 and J usage is TRBJ1-3, with 8 bases lining up with TRBD1. The CDR3 has 16 amino acids. Germline CDR1 and CDR2: MDHEN and SYDVKM. CDR3 nucleotide sequence: TGTGCCAGCAGTTCGGGGGACAGGAGATCTGGCAACACCATATATTTT. This codes for CASSSGDRRSGNTIYF.

V gene TRBV28 combines with J gene TRBJ2-1; D is perhaps TRBD2 (5 bases). CDR1 MDHEN and CDR2 SYDVKM come from the germline V gene. V was shortened by 4 bases and J by 7 bases, with 14 bases between the two germline ends. The CDR3 covers 14 residues. The CDR3 nucleotides are TGTGCCAGCAGTTCGACGGGGTGGGGAAATGAGCAGTTCTTC. As protein: CASSSTGWGNEQFF.

The CDR3 region is CASSFVIDGGLSYNEQFF. CDR3 sequence (DNA): TGTGCCAGCAGCTTCGTAATTGACGGGGGCCTTTCCTACAATGAGCAGTTCTTC. This chain uses TRBV5-8 with TRBJ2-1; perhaps D is TRBD1 or TRBD2 (6 bases each). The V gene's germline CDR1 is SGHTS and CDR2 YDEGEE. CDR3 size: 18 residues. V was cut by 2 bases and J by 1 base, with 19 bases left in between.

The chain joins TRBV5-4 to TRBJ1-2; TRBD1 agrees at 7 bases. Germline V CDR1 and CDR2: SGHNT, YYREEE (reference sequence). The CDR3 extends over 15 amino acids. Unmatched junction bases numbered 6, after V lost 0 bases and J lost 4 bases. For the CDR3, the DNA is TGTGCCAGCAGCTTGGACCCCGACAGGGCCTATGGCTACACCTTC. It specifies CASSLDPDRAYGYTF.

The chain carries TRBV3-1 (or the pseudogene TRBV3-2) and TRBJ1-2, with TRBD1 matching over 8 bases. Germline-derived CDR1 and CDR2 are LGHDT and YNNKEL (reference sequence). The V and J ends lost 3 bases and 4 bases, in that order; junction bases with no gene match: 7. The CDR3 spans 15 residues. The CDR3 DNA follows: TGTGCCAGCAGCCACTGGGACAGGTCTTTCTATGGCTACACCTTC. Amino acids: CASSHWDRSFYGYTF.